The 25 T cell receptor beta chains reported below all come from one sample, sequenced in a study of blood T cells in healthy people across ages. Primers used in a second PCR of about 7 to 11 cycles were a sample-barcoded 5' primer and a J-beta primer mix. TCRdb passed the 5' RACE reads through MiXCR, listing each CDR3 protein once. In the table there are 800,000 or so distinct CDR3 sequences, roughly 60% of which are singletons. Sequencing used blood. These receptors were collected from a man aged 25 to 40 in good health.

The CDR3 sequence: CASSQDGGRVYEQYF. The CDR3 DNA reads TGCGCCAGCAGCCAAGATGGCGGCAGGGTATACGAGCAGTACTTC. V is TRBV4-3 and J is TRBJ2-7; a possible D gene is TRBD1 (5 bases). Trimming removed 0 bases from V and 4 bases from J, with 13 bases in between. This CDR3 is 15 amino acids long. Germline values: CDR1 LGHNA, CDR2 YSLEER.

The J gene is TRBJ1-5, the V gene TRBV7-3; no clear D gene. This CDR3 is 13 amino acids long. V lost 2 bases and J 6 bases, leaving 8 bases between the germline ends. Germline V CDR1 and CDR2: SGHTA, FQGTGA. The CDR3 region has the DNA TGTGCCAGCAGCTTAGCGGACGGTCAGCCCCAGCATTTT. It specifies CASSLADGQPQHF.

J is TRBJ2-1 and V is TRBV29-1; D unclear. With 5 bases removed from V and 5 bases from J, the gap between germline ends came to 4 bases. In germline, CDR1 is SQVTM, CDR2 ANQGSEA. This CDR3 is 10 amino acids long. The CDR3 sequence: CSVMDNEQFF. DNA for the CDR3: TGCAGCGTTATGGACAATGAGCAGTTCTTC.

The V and J genes are TRBV7-2 and TRBJ1-2; TRBD1 might be the D (6 bases). The CDR3 spans 13 residues. CDR1 and CDR2 (germline): SGHTA, FQGNSA. V dropped 10 bases and J dropped 2 bases, with 14 bases sitting between them. The CDR3, as DNA: TGTGCCACCTCTGGGGGACACAACTATGGCTACACCTTC. Translating it yields CATSGGHNYGYTF.

The rearrangement uses TRBV7-6 and TRBJ2-4, with D possibly called TRBD1 or TRBD2 (5 bases each). TRBJ2-5 explains the end of the DNA better; the J call may be wrong. Per germline, CDR1 SGHVS and CDR2 FNYEAQ. The CDR3 is 16 amino acids. CDR3 nucleotide sequence: TGTGCCAGCAGCTTGGGACCGGGACCCCCAAGGGAGACCCAGTACTTC. It is translated as CASSLGPGPPRETQYF.

This chain joins TRBV29-1 and TRBJ2-6; D call uncertain. Germline V lookup: CDR1 SQVTM, CDR2 ANQGSEA. The CDR3 covers 15 residues. The ends were cut back, 2 bases at V and 3 bases at J, with 11 bases in the middle. The CDR3 DNA follows: TGCAGCGTTGAACGCATGATCCTTGGGGCCAACGTCCTGACTTTC. It is translated as CSVERMILGANVLTF.

The chain links TRBV5-1 to TRBJ2-1; TRBD2 matches 9 bases. The CDR3 length is 15 residues. Germline loops: CDR1 SGHRS, CDR2 YFSETQ. Unmatched junction bases numbered 7, after V lost 4 bases and J lost 5 bases. Written as DNA, the CDR3 is TGCGCCAGCAGCGGAGGTAGCGGGGGAGACAATGAGCAGTTCTTC. Translated: CASSGGSGGDNEQFF.

V usage is TRBV3-1 and J usage is TRBJ2-1, with no clear D. Germline V lookup: CDR1 LGHDT, CDR2 YNNKEL (reference sequence). V was shortened by 1 base and J by 6 bases, with 10 bases between the two germline ends. CDR3 size: 14 residues. Here the CDR3 DNA reads TGTGCCAGCAGCCAAGGAGGCTCTAGCAATGAGCAGTTCTTC. Translation gives CASSQGGSSNEQFF.

The gene calls are TRBV6-6 and TRBJ2-1, with TRBD2 as a possible D gene (5 bases). Per the germline V gene, CDR1 is MNHNY and CDR2 is SVGAGI (reference sequence). This CDR3 is built from 14 residues. The V gene lost 6 bases and the J gene lost 8 bases, with 17 bases spanning the gap. CDR3 in amino acids: CASSPPLGADEQFF. The CDR3 coding sequence is TGTGCCAGCAGCCCCCCGCTCGGAGCGGATGAGCAGTTCTTC.

This clonotype was recorded once. V is TRBV9 and J is TRBJ2-3; D is uncertain. This CDR3 spans 17 amino acids. Germline values: CDR1 SGDLS, CDR2 YYNGEE. Trimming left V 4 bases short and J 0 bases short, with 18 bases between. In DNA form, the CDR3 reads TGTGCCAGCAGCCCCCTCGGTCAGGTCCTAAGCACAGATACGCAGTATTTT. Its protein is CASSPLGQVLSTDTQYF.

This chain links TRBV20-1 with TRBJ2-1, with TRBD2 as a possible D gene (6 bases). V lost 7 bases and J lost 7, with 11 bases in between. From germline, CDR1 is DFQATT and CDR2 SNEGSKA (reference sequence). The CDR3 extends over 11 amino acids. CDR3 amino acids: CSGSRGNEQFF. Written as DNA, the CDR3 is TGCAGTGGTTCGCGGGGTAATGAGCAGTTCTTC.

This clonotype occurred a few times. The CDR3 nucleotides read TGTGCCAGCAGCGCTTTACAGGGTAGAAACAACGAGCAGTACTTC. Its translation: CASSALQGRNNEQYF. The genes are TRBV7-6 and TRBJ2-7; D perhaps matches TRBD1 (6 bases). The germline V and J ends were trimmed by 5 bases and 5 bases, with 19 bases remaining between them. Germline-derived CDR1 and CDR2 are SGHVS and FNYEAQ. The CDR3 loop spans 15 amino acids.

The V gene is TRBV11-2, the J gene TRBJ2-5, with TRBD1 identical over 7 bases. Germline V lookup: CDR1 SGHAT, CDR2 FQNNGV. With 6 bases clipped from V and 2 bases from J, the junction kept 6 bases outside the gene matches. The CDR3 is made up of 14 amino acids. Written as DNA, the CDR3 is TGTGCCAGCAGTTCAGGGACAGAGCAAGAGACCCAGTACTTC. As protein: CASSSGTEQETQYF.

The chain uses TRBV6-2 or TRBV6-3 and TRBJ2-5; the match to TRBD1 covers 9 bases. This CDR3 has 14 amino acids. Trimming at V came to 3 bases and at J to 7 bases, leaving 6 bases not matched to a gene. Germline V gives CDR1 MNHEY, CDR2 SVGEGT. The CDR3 loop is CASSYWTGEGTQYF. CDR3 nucleotides: TGTGCCAGCAGTTATTGGACAGGGGAAGGGACCCAGTACTTC.

V is TRBV27 and J is TRBJ2-1; possibly TRBD1 for D (6 bases). The CDR3 length is 14 residues. V was cut by 6 bases and J by 9 bases, with 18 bases left in between. Germline V gives CDR1 MNHEY, CDR2 SMNVEV (reference sequence). The CDR3 DNA reads as TGTGCCAGCAGCGTGGGACACGGGGCCGGTGAGCAGTTCTTC. Translated, it gives CASSVGHGAGEQFF.

The chain combines TRBV12-3 or TRBV12-4 with TRBJ2-7; D not certain. The CDR3 sequence is 13 residues long. Trimming took 4 bases from V and 2 from J, leaving 9 bases between them. CDR3 DNA: TGTGCCAGCAGTTCCCCCAAGGCCTACGAGCAGTACTTC. Protein: CASSSPKAYEQYF.

The chain links TRBV9 to TRBJ2-4, with D maybe TRBD2 (5 bases). The tail of the sequence fits TRBJ2-7 better, so the J call may be wrong. Germline CDR1 is SGDLS and CDR2 is YYNGEE. This CDR3 comprises 14 residues. This CDR3 reads CASSVDPEVYEQYF. For the CDR3, the DNA is TGTGCCAGCAGCGTTGACCCGGAGGTCTACGAGCAGTACTTC.

This clonotype appeared a few times. The gene calls are TRBV20-1 and TRBJ2-3; D remains unclear. The length of the CDR3 is 14 residues. Trimming took off 3 bases at V and 8 bases at J, with 18 bases between the two ends. Looked up from germline, CDR1 is DFQATT and CDR2 is SNEGSKA (reference sequence). The CDR3: CSASRASSLVTQYF. In DNA form, the CDR3 reads TGCAGTGCTAGTAGGGCCAGCTCATTAGTTACGCAGTATTTT.

For this clonotype: Relative to the germline gene, one junction end is altered; a read error may explain this. The rearrangement uses TRBV7-2 and TRBJ2-5; TRBD1 might be the D (5 bases). Germline-derived CDR1 and CDR2 are SGHTA and FQGNSA. There are 15 residues in the CDR3. CDR3 region: CASSLGRQIQETPYF. Written as DNA, the CDR3 is TGTGCCAGCAGCTTAGGCCGACAGATCCAAGAGACCCCGTACTTC.

The chain recombines TRBV7-2 with TRBJ2-2, with D unresolved. The V gene's germline CDR1 is SGHTA and CDR2 FQGNSA. V gave up 3 bases and J gave up 4 bases, with 9 bases separating them. The CDR3 runs to 14 residues. CDR3 loop: CASSFVNPTGELFF. Written as DNA, the CDR3 is TGTGCCAGCAGCTTTGTTAACCCCACCGGGGAGCTGTTTTTT.

V and J are TRBV7-9 and TRBJ1-6; 8 bases line up with TRBD1. This CDR3 has 19 residues. V trimming: 3 bases; J trimming: 2 bases; junction bases outside the gene matches: 12. Germline assignment: CDR1 SEHNR and CDR2 FQNEAQ (reference sequence). CDR3 nucleotides: TGTGCCAGCAGCTTCCGGGATGCAACAGGGGGGGCCTATAATTCACCCCTCCACTTT. Protein product: CASSFRDATGGAYNSPLHF.

The rearrangement links TRBV20-1 to TRBJ1-5, with TRBD1 as a possible D gene (6 bases). The CDR3 covers 15 residues. Per germline, CDR1 DFQATT and CDR2 SNEGSKA (reference sequence). Trimming took off 3 bases at V and 0 bases at J, with 12 bases between the two ends. The CDR3 here is CSASGWTDSNQPQHF. The CDR3 nucleotides are TGCAGTGCTAGCGGTTGGACAGATAGCAATCAGCCCCAGCATTTT.

V and J are TRBV7-2 and TRBJ1-5, with D perhaps matching TRBD1 (6 bases). From germline, CDR1 is SGHTA and CDR2 FQGNSA. V lost 5 bases, J lost 7 bases, and 15 bases lay in between. This CDR3 comprises 14 residues. The CDR3 nucleotides are TGTGCCAGCAGCCCGAGACAGGACAACCAGCCCCAGCATTTT. Translated: CASSPRQDNQPQHF. The complete variable domain, with remaining parts taken from reference TRBV7-2 and TRBJ1-5, reads GAGVSQSPSNKVTEKGKDVELRCDPISGHTALYWYRQSLGQGLEFLIYFQGNSAPDKSGLPSDRFSAERTGGSVSTLTIQRTQQEDSAVYLCASSPRQDNQPQHFGDGTRLSIL.

This rearrangement joins TRBV12-3 or TRBV12-4 to TRBJ1-2; no clear D. Trimming removed 5 bases at V and 4 bases at J, with 17 bases between. This CDR3 comprises 15 residues. The chain's CDR3 is CASSPTYTWGYGYTF. The CDR3 DNA is TGTGCCAGCAGTCCCACCTACACCTGGGGCTATGGCTACACCTTC.

V gene TRBV18 combines with J gene TRBJ1-4, with 8 bases that match TRBD1. V shed 4 bases, J shed 6 bases, and the junction held 7 bases outside the gene matches. The length of the CDR3 is 15 residues. CDR1 and CDR2 (germline): KGHSH, LQKENI. The CDR3, as DNA: TGTGCCAGCTCACGAACTGGACAGGGCGATGAAAAACTGTTTTTT. Protein: CASSRTGQGDEKLFF.